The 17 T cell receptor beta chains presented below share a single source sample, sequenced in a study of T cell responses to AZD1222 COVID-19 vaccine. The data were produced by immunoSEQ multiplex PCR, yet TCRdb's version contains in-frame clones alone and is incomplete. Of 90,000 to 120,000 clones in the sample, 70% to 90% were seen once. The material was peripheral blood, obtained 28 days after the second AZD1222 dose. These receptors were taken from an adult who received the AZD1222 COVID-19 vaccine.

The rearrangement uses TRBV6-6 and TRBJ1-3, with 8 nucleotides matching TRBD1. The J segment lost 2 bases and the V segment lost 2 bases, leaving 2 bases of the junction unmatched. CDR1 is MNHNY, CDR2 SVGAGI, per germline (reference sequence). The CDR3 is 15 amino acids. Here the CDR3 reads CASSYQTGAGNTIYF. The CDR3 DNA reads TGTGCCAGCAGTTACCAGACAGGGGCTGGAAACACCATATATTTT.

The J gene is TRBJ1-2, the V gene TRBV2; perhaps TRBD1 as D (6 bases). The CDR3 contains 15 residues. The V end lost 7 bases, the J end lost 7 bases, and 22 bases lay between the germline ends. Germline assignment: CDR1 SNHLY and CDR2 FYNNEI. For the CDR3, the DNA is TGTGCCAGCACTCTTCTGAGAGGCCAGGGGTCTGGCTACACCTTC. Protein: CASTLLRGQGSGYTF.

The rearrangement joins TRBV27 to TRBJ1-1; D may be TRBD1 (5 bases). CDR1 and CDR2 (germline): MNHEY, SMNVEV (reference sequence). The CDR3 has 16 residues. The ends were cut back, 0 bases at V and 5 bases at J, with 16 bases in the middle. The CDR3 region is CASSLSIGASYTEAFF. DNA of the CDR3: TGTGCCAGCAGTTTATCGATAGGGGCCTCGTATACTGAAGCTTTCTTT.

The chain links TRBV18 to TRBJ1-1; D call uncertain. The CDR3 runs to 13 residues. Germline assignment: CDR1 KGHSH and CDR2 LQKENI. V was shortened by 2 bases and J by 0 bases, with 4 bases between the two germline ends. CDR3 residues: CASSPAMNTEAFF. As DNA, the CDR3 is TGTGCCAGCTCACCAGCGATGAACACTGAAGCTTTCTTT. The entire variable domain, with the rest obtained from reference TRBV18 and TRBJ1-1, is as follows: NAGVMQNPRHLVRRRGQEARLRCSPMKGHSHVYWYRQLPEEGLKFMVYLQKENIIDESGMPKERFSAEFPKEGPSILRIQQVVRGDSAAYFCASSPAMNTEAFFGQGTRLTVV.

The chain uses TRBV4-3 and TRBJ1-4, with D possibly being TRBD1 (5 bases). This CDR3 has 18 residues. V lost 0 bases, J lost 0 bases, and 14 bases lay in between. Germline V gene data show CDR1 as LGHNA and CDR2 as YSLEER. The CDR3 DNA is TGCGCCAGCAGCCAAGATCTGGCAGCGGGGGCAACTAATGAAAAACTGTTTTTT. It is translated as CASSQDLAAGATNEKLFF.

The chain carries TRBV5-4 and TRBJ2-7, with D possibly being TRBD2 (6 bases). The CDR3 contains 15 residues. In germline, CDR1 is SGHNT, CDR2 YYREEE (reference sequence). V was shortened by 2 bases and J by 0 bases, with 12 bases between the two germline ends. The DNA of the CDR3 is TGTGCCAGCAGCTTAGGAGGGGTAGCCTCCTACGAGCAGTACTTC. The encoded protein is CASSLGGVASYEQYF.

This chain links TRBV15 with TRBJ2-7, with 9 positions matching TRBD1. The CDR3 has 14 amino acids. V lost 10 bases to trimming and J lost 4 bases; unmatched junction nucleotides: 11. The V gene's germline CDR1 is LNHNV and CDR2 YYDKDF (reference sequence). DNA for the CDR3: TGTGCCATATCACCTGACAGGGGGAATTACGAGCAGTACTTC. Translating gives CAISPDRGNYEQYF.

This CDR3 is CASSVEEQGISGNTIYF. DNA of the CDR3: TGTGCCAGCAGCGTAGAGGAGCAGGGAATCTCTGGAAACACCATATATTTT. The chain is built from TRBV9 and TRBJ1-3; D may be TRBD1 (5 bases). Germline values: CDR1 SGDLS, CDR2 YYNGEE. Trimming stripped 0 bases from V and 0 bases from J, with 13 bases between. CDR3 length equals 17 residues.

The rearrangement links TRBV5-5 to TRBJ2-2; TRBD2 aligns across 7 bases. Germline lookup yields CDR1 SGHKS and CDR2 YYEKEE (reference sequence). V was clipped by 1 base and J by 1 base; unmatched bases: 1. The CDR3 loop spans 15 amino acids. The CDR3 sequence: CASSLREGNTGELFF. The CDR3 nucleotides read TGTGCCAGCAGCTTGAGGGAGGGGAACACCGGGGAGCTGTTTTTT.

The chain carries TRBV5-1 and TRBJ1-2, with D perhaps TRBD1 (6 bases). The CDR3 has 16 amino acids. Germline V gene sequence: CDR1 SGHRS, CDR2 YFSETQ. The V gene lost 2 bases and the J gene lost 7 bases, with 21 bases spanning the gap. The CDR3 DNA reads TGCGCCAGCAGCTTATTAGGACAGAAACAGGGCGGTGGCTACACCTTC. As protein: CASSLLGQKQGGGYTF.

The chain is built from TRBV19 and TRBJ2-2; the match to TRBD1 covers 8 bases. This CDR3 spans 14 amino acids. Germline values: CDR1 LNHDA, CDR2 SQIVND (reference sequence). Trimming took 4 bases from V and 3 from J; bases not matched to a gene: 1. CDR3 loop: CASSRTGYTGELFF. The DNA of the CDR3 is TGTGCCAGTAGTAGGACAGGGTACACCGGGGAGCTGTTTTTT.

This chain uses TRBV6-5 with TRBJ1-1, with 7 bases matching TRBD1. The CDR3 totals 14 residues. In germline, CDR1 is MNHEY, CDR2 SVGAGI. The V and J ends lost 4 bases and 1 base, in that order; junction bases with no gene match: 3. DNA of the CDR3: TGTGCCAGCAGTTTCGGACAGGCGAACACTGAAGCTTTCTTT. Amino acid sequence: CASSFGQANTEAFF.

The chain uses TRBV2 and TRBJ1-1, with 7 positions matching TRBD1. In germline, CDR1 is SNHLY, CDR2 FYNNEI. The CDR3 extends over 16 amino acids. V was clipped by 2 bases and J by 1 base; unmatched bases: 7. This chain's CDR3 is CASSEQTGDWNTEAFF. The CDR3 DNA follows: TGTGCCAGCAGTGAACAAACAGGGGATTGGAACACTGAAGCTTTCTTT.

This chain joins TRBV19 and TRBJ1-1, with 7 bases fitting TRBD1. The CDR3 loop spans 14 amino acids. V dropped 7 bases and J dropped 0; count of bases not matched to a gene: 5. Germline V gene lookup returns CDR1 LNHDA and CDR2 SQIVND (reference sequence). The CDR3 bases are TGTGCCAGTAACCCGACAGGGATGAACACTGAAGCTTTCTTT. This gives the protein CASNPTGMNTEAFF.

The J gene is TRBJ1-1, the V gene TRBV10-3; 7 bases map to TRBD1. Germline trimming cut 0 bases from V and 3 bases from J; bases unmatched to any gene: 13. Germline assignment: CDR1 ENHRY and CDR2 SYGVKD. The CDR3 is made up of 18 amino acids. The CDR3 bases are TGTGCCATCAGTGAGTCCGGCAGGGGGAAGGCAGGGGACACTGAAGCTTTCTTT. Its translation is CAISESGRGKAGDTEAFF.

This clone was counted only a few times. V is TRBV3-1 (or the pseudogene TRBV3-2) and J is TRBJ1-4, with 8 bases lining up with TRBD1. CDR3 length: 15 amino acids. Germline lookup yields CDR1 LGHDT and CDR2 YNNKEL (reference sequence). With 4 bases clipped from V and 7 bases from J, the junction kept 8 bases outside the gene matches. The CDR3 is CASSPRTGLGEKLFF. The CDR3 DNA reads TGTGCCAGCAGCCCACGGACAGGGTTGGGTGAAAAACTGTTTTTT.

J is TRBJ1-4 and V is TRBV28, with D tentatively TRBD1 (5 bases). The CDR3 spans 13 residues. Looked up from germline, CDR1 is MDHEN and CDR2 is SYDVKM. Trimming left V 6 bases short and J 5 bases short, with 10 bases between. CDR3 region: CASRAGGNEKLFF. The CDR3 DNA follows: TGTGCCAGCAGGGCCGGGGGAAATGAAAAACTGTTTTTT.